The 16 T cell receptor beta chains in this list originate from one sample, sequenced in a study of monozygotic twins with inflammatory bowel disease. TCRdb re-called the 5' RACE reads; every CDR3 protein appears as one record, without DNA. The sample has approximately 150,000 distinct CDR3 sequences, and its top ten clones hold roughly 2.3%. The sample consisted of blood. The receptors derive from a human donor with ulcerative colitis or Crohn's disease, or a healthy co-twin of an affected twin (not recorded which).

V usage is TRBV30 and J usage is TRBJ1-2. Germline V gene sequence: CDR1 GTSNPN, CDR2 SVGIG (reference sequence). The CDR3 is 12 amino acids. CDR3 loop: CAWKAVNYGYTF.

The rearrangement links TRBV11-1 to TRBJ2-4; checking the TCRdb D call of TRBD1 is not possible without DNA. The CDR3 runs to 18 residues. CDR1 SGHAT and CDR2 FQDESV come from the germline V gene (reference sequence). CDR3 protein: CASSSQTGKLLAKNIQYF.

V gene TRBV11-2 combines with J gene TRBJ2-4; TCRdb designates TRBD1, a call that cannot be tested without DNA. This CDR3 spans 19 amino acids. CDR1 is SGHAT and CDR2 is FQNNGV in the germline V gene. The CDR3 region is CASSWGQGHGESPKNIQYF.

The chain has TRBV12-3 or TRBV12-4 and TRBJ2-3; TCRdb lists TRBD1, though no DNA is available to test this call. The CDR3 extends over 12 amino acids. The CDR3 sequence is CASIIRGDTQYF.

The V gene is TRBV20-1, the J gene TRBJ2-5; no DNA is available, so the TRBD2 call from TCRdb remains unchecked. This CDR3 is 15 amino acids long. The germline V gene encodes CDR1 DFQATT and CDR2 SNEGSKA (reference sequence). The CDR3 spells CSARDRIRAQETQYF.

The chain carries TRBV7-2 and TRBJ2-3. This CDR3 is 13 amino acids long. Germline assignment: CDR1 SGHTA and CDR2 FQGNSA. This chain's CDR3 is CASSLPSTDTQYF.

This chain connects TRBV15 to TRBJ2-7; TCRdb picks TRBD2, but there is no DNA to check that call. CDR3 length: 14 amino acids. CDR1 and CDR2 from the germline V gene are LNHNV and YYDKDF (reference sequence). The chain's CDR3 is CATSRETLGREQYF.

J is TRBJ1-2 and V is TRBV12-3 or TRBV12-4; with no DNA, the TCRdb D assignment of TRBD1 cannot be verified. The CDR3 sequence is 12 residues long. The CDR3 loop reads CASRLTGVGYTF.

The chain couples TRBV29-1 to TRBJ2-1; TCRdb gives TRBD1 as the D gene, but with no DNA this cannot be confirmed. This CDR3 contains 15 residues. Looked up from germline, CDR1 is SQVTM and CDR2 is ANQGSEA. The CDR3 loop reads CSVDLGGAGYNEQFF.

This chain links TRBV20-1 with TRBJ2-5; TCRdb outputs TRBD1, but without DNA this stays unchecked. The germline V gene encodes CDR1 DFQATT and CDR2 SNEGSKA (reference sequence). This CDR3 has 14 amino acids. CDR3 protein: CSASDRGRMETQYF.

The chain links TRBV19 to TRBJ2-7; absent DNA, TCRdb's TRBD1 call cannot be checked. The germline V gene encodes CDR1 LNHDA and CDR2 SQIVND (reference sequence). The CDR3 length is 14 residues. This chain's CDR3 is CASSTGPGSYEQYF.

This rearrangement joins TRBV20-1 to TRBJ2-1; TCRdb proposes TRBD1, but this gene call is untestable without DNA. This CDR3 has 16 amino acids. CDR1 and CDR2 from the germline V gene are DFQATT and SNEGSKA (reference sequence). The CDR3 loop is CSAREVARGNYNEQFF.

CDR3 loop: CASGLVLGATYEQYF. The chain is built from TRBV12-5 and TRBJ2-7. CDR1 is LGHNT and CDR2 is FRNRAP in the germline V gene. The CDR3 is made up of 15 amino acids.

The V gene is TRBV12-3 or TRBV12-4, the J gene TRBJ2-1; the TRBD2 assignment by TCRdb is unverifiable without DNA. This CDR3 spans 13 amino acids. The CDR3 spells CASAAGGYNEQFF.

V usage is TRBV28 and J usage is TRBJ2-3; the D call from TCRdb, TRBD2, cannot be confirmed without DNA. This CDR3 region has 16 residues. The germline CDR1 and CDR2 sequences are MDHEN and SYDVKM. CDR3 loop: CASSGLGEGASDTQYF.

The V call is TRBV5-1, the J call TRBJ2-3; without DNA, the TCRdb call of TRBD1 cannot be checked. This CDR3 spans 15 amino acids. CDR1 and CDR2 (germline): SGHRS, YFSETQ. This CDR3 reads CASSFSGTGTDTQYF.